This section outlines one T cell receptor (delta chain) sequence together with its context. This may come from a read error, since a much larger clone is one base off. The sample has other DNA sequences that encode this CDR3 too. Per germline, CDR1 GEAIGNYY and CDR2 EKD. The CDR3 is made up of 19 amino acids. TCRdb redid clone calling on the RT-PCR reads using CATT. The sample has thousands of delta-chain clones; roughly 3% are singletons. This sample was included in a study of gamma-delta T cells after stem cell transplantation. This chain connects TRDV2 to TRDJ1, with D possibly matching TRDD2 (5 bases). Sequences were obtained from gamma-delta T cells. This sequence was found in a human donor. It is not recorded whose cells these are; they may come from a transplant donor. CDR3 residues: CACDKLSASRGDAADKLIF. CDR3 nucleotides: TGTGCCTGCGACAAACTCTCTGCTTCCCGTGGAGACGCGGCCGATAAACTCATCTTT.